This TCR beta chain derives from a study of blood T cells in healthy people across ages. Study-level findings and limits: A roughly linear age-dependent decrease characterized TCR beta diversity per million T cells. Using unsorted PBMCs precluded a conclusive naive versus antigen-experienced comparison.

Turning to this clonotype: Its cognate antigen is unknown.

The CDR3 totals 18 residues. Trimming removed 4 bases from V and 0 bases from J, with 19 bases in between. The germline CDR1 and CDR2 sequences are MNHEY and SVGEGT. A second 7 to 11 cycle PCR used barcoded and J-beta primers. Each cDNA molecule, via a template-switch adaptor with 12 random nucleotides, was tagged. TCRdb ran MiXCR on the 5' RACE reads and lists one entry per CDR3 protein. The table lists around 600,000 distinct CDR3 sequences, around half of them singletons. This receptor was taken from an older man in good health. Sequencing was done on a sample of blood. This chain links TRBV6-2 or TRBV6-3 with TRBJ2-1; perhaps TRBD1 as D (6 bases). The CDR3 nucleotides read TGTGCCAGCAGTTCTAGCAGGGGTGATTTTAGCTCCTACAATGAGCAGTTCTTC. This codes for CASSSSRGDFSSYNEQFF.